This T cell receptor (beta chain) is drawn from a study of spatial heterogeneity in lung cancer. Background on the study: Sequenced follow-up PBMC samples came a median of approximately 2 years after resection, where available. The library had UMIs, and each TCR and UMI pair averaged more than ten raw reads. Study-wide points: There were more appearances of ubiquitous expanded tumor TCRs in blood at resection than at follow-up.

The CDR3 is 15 amino acids. The germline gives CDR1 SQVTM, CDR2 ANQGSEA. Trimming removed 8 bases at V and 5 bases at J, with 24 bases between. The time point is: blood at routine non-recurrence follow-up after resection. The table lists this clonotype with many counts. The antigen is unknown. In TCRdb, the 5' RACE reads were re-called with MiXCR into one record per CDR3 protein. Of about 27,000 distinct CDR3 sequences in the sample, more than 4.5% are singletons; the top ten hold 20% to 25%. V usage is TRBV29-1 and J usage is TRBJ2-5; D tentatively fits TRBD1 or TRBD2 (6 bases each). The sequencing used PBMCs, collected at follow-up. The source of this sequence is a female donor with early-stage non-small cell lung cancer. The CDR3 here is CSIRPVGGVVETQYF. The CDR3 DNA sequence: TGCAGCATAAGACCTGTGGGGGGCGTTGTCGAGACCCAGTACTTC.